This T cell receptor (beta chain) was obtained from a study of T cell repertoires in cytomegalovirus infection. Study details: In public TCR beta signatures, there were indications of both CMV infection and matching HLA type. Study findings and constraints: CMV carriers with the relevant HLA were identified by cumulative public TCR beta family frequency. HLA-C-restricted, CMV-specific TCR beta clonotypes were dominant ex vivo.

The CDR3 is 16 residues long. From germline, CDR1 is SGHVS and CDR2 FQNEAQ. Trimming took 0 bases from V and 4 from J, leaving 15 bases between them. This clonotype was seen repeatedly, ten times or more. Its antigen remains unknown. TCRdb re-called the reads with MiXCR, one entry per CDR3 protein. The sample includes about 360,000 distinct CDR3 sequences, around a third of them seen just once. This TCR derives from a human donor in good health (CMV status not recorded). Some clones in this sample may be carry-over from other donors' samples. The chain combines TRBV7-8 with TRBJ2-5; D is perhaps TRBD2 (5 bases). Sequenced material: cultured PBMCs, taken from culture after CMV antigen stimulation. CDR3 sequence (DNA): TGTGCCAGCAGCTTAGCGAATTTTCTAGCCGGAGAGACCCAGTACTTC. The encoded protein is CASSLANFLAGETQYF.